The source of this T cell receptor beta chain is a study of siplizumab effects on memory and regulatory T cells. Worth noting for this clone: Its matching antigen is unknown.

The ends lost 2 bases at V and 4 bases at J; junction bases unmatched: 7. The CDR3 sequence is 17 residues long. Germline V lookup: CDR1 SGHVS, CDR2 FQNEAQ. Study-wide points: The alloresponse seemed to draw substantially on naive T cells, which appeared more diverse than memory cells. Roughly 80-95% of dividing CD4+ or CD8+ clones were without an attributable naive or memory phenotype.

Assays were performed on about 97,000 TCR templates per sample. Clones were sequenced by immunoSEQ multiplex PCR, and TCRdb holds only the in-frame ones, with some missing. The sample carries 65,000 to 85,000 clones, 85% to 95% recorded once. Sequenced material: CD8+ T cells sorted from blood. This TCR was sampled from a human donor in good health. This chain connects TRBV7-8 to TRBJ2-1; 11 bases line up with TRBD2. The CDR3 DNA reads TGTGCCAGCAGCTTAAGGCTAGCGGGGGGCCAGTACAATGAGCAGTTCTTC. Protein product: CASSLRLAGGQYNEQFF.